The 12 T cell receptor beta chains in this list originate from one sample, sequenced in a study of cytomegalovirus exposure and HLA in healthy donors. Data came from immunoSEQ multiplex PCR; TCRdb stores just in-frame clones and leaves some out. This sample yields some 120,000 clones, of which approximately 94% are seen a single time; less than 2% belongs to the top ten. The sample comprised PBMCs. These receptors were obtained from a young man in good health and CMV-seronegative.

This rearrangement joins TRBV7-2 to TRBJ1-1; TRBD1 matches 9 bases. Germline values: CDR1 SGHTA, CDR2 FQGNSA. J was trimmed by 5 bases and V by 4 bases; bases with no gene match: 5. This CDR3 spans 14 amino acids. The CDR3 DNA reads TGTGCCAGCAGCTCCAACAGGGGGCCGACTGAAGCTTTCTTT. Amino acid sequence: CASSSNRGPTEAFF.

V usage is TRBV7-2 and J usage is TRBJ1-5; D uncertain. The CDR3 is 15 amino acids. Germline V lookup: CDR1 SGHTA, CDR2 FQGNSA. With 5 bases removed from V and 5 bases from J, the gap between germline ends came to 16 bases. CDR3 sequence (DNA): TGTGCCAGCAGCCCCAGAACCAGTCTGTATCAGCCCCAGCATTTT. As protein: CASSPRTSLYQPQHF.

CDR3 in amino acids: CASSLTSGVSSYEQYF. The CDR3 DNA reads as TGTGCCAGCAGCCTGACTAGCGGGGTGAGCTCCTACGAGCAGTACTTC. V and J are TRBV27 and TRBJ2-7; 11 bases are shared with TRBD2. J gave up 0 bases and V 6 bases, and 7 bases lay outside the gene matches. The CDR3 has 16 amino acids. Germline assignment: CDR1 MNHEY and CDR2 SMNVEV (reference sequence).

The chain combines TRBV28 with TRBJ2-7; D is unresolved. Trimming pared 4 bases from V and 4 bases from J, leaving 5 bases between. Germline V gene data show CDR1 as MDHEN and CDR2 as SYDVKM. The CDR3 is 11 residues long. The CDR3 sequence is CASSSTYEQYF. CDR3 nucleotide sequence: TGTGCCAGCAGTTCCACATACGAGCAGTACTTC.

The rearrangement links TRBV18 to TRBJ1-4; D remains ambiguous. Germline CDR1 is KGHSH and CDR2 is LQKENI. Trimming cost V 5 bases and J 4 bases, with 8 bases left between them. The CDR3 loop spans 13 amino acids. CDR3 sequence reads: CASSLQFNEKLFF. The CDR3 region has the DNA TGTGCCAGCTCATTACAGTTTAATGAAAAACTGTTTTTT.

Written as DNA, the CDR3 is TGTGCTAGTGGTTTGGGATTGAGCTCCTACAATGAGCAGTTCTTC. Residues: CASGLGLSSYNEQFF. The chain is built from TRBV12-5 and TRBJ2-1; D unresolved. V was pared by 1 base and J by 0 bases, with 7 bases between. The germline V gene encodes CDR1 LGHNT and CDR2 FRNRAP. This CDR3 is 15 amino acids long.

V is TRBV25-1 and J is TRBJ2-3; TRBD1 agrees at 8 bases. From germline, CDR1 is MGHDK and CDR2 SYGVNS. This CDR3 comprises 13 residues. J was trimmed by 3 bases and V by 7 bases; bases with no gene match: 3. CDR3 coding DNA: TGTGCCAGCATGAGACAGGGGACAGATACGCAGTATTTT. Its translation is CASMRQGTDTQYF.

J is TRBJ2-5 and V is TRBV4-3, with D possibly matching TRBD1 (5 bases). Trimming stripped 1 base from V and 7 bases from J, with 13 bases between. The germline V gene encodes CDR1 LGHNA and CDR2 YSLEER. The CDR3 totals 14 residues. CDR3 region: CASSQVLGAGTQYF. In DNA, the CDR3 is TGCGCCAGCAGCCAAGTGCTTGGGGCTGGGACCCAGTACTTC.

The chain carries TRBV28 and TRBJ1-1; D possibly corresponds to TRBD1 (6 bases). This CDR3 has 14 amino acids. Trimming pared 6 bases from V and 1 base from J, leaving 12 bases between. In germline, CDR1 is MDHEN, CDR2 SYDVKM. The DNA for the CDR3 is TGTGCCAGCAGCGAGGACAGTTGGAACACTGAAGCTTTCTTT. It encodes CASSEDSWNTEAFF.

The rearrangement joins TRBV5-1 to TRBJ1-2; D is undetermined. This CDR3 contains 16 residues. Germline CDR1 SGHRS, CDR2 YFSETQ. The ends were cut back, 2 bases at V and 7 bases at J, with 21 bases in the middle. CDR3 DNA sequence: TGCGCCAGCAGCTTTGACATCGCGGCGGAGGGAGGTGGCTACACCTTC. Translated: CASSFDIAAEGGGYTF.

J is TRBJ2-1 and V is TRBV30; 7 positions match TRBD1. V lost 6 bases to trimming and J lost 0 bases; unmatched junction nucleotides: 5. Germline V gene data show CDR1 as GTSNPN and CDR2 as SVGIG (reference sequence). The CDR3 has 14 amino acids. For the CDR3, the DNA is TGTGCCTGCAAGACAGGGCGCTCCTACAATGAGCAGTTCTTC. It yields the protein CACKTGRSYNEQFF.

The chain couples TRBV11-2 to TRBJ2-1; 7 bases are a match to TRBD1. Germline V gives CDR1 SGHAT, CDR2 FQNNGV. This CDR3 is built from 14 residues. V shed 3 bases and J 6 bases; nucleotides not matched to a gene: 5. The CDR3 sequence: CASSFPQGRNEQFF. Written as DNA, the CDR3 is TGTGCCAGCAGCTTCCCACAGGGGCGCAATGAGCAGTTCTTC.